Shown below are 26 T cell receptor beta chains from a single sample sequenced in a study of blood T cells in healthy people across ages. The use of a sample-barcoded 5' primer and a J-beta primer mix characterized a second PCR of 7 to 11 cycles. Via MiXCR, TCRdb re-called the 5' RACE reads, giving one row per CDR3 protein. The table shows roughly 830,000 distinct CDR3 sequences, with around 62% occurring only once. Input material: blood. The receptors shown here come from a man aged 30 to 39 in good health.

In DNA, the CDR3 is TGCAGTGCTCAGAGGGCCAGGGGTAGGACAGATACGCAGTATTTT. Its translation is CSAQRARGRTDTQYF. The chain combines TRBV20-1 with TRBJ2-3, with D perhaps matching TRBD1 (6 bases). Deletions cut 5 bases from V and 3 bases from J, with 18 bases between. This CDR3 has 15 amino acids. Germline V gene data show CDR1 as DFQATT and CDR2 as SNEGSKA (reference sequence).

The chain couples TRBV28 to TRBJ2-7, with D perhaps matching TRBD1 (6 bases). V dropped 8 bases and J dropped 0 bases, with 17 bases sitting between them. The CDR3 has 15 amino acids. Germline V gives CDR1 MDHEN, CDR2 SYDVKM. The CDR3 bases are TGTGCCAGCGACGGGAACAGGGCCCACTCCTACGAGCAGTACTTC. It is translated as CASDGNRAHSYEQYF.

This clonotype was counted only a few times. The rearrangement joins TRBV20-1 to TRBJ2-7; D is unclear. The CDR3 sequence is 13 residues long. Germline CDR1 reads DFQATT; CDR2 reads SNEGSKA (reference sequence). V was pared by 2 bases and J by 0 bases, with 8 bases between. The CDR3, as DNA: TGCAGTGCTAGATATAGAAGCTCCTACGAGCAGTACTTC. Translating gives CSARYRSSYEQYF.

This clonotype has at least ten counts. This sequence joins TRBV12-3 or TRBV12-4 and TRBJ2-1; no definite D call. This CDR3 has 13 amino acids. Trimming cost V 1 base and J 7 bases, with 8 bases left between them. The CDR3 protein is CASSLGPPNEQFF. The CDR3 nucleotides read TGTGCCAGCAGTTTAGGGCCGCCGAATGAGCAGTTCTTC.

V is TRBV20-1 and J is TRBJ1-4; D perhaps matches TRBD1 (5 bases). The CDR3 runs to 14 residues. V shed 0 bases and J shed 6 bases, with 11 bases lying between them. The germline gives CDR1 DFQATT, CDR2 SNEGSKA (reference sequence). The CDR3 region has the DNA TGCAGTGCTAGAGAGGCAGGGATAGATGAAAAACTGTTTTTT. It is translated as CSAREAGIDEKLFF.

The genes are TRBV6-7 and TRBJ2-1, with no clear D. TRBV6-7 belongs to the ORF category, with a function that is uncertain. Trimming pared 3 bases from V and 10 bases from J, leaving 10 bases between. The CDR3 has 12 residues. Here the CDR3 reads CASSYLDMEQFF. CDR3 nucleotide sequence: TGTGCCAGCAGTTATCTCGACATGGAGCAGTTCTTC.

This chain connects TRBV20-1 to TRBJ2-3, with 10 nucleotides matching TRBD2. The length of the CDR3 is 13 residues. The ends lost 6 bases at V and 2 bases at J; junction bases unmatched: 2. In germline, CDR1 is DFQATT, CDR2 SNEGSKA (reference sequence). The CDR3 region is CSATSGDTDTQYF. CDR3 sequence (DNA): TGCAGTGCAACTAGCGGGGACACAGATACGCAGTATTTT.

V is TRBV4-3 and J is TRBJ2-7; 7 positions agree with TRBD1. The CDR3 is made up of 16 amino acids. Germline V gives CDR1 LGHNA, CDR2 YSLEER. The V segment lost 0 bases and the J segment 10 bases; nucleotides outside the gene matches: 15. The CDR3 loop reads CASSQDLGTATSPQYF. The CDR3 DNA is TGCGCCAGCAGCCAAGATCTAGGGACAGCGACAAGCCCCCAGTACTTC.

This clonotype was observed once. The rearrangement links TRBV29-1 to TRBJ1-4, with D possibly being TRBD1 (5 bases). CDR3 length: 13 amino acids. Trimming stripped 6 bases from V and 2 bases from J, with 10 bases between. Per the germline V gene, CDR1 is SQVTM and CDR2 is ANQGSEA. The CDR3 region has the DNA TGCAGCGTCACCGGGGCGACTAATGAAAAACTGTTTTTT. It specifies CSVTGATNEKLFF. Based on the CDR3 plus reference TRBV29-1 and TRBJ1-4, the full variable domain is SAVISQKPSRDICQRGTSLTIQCQVDSQVTMMFWYRQQPGQSLTLIATANQGSEATYESGFVIDKFPISRPNLTFSTLTVSNMSPEDSSIYLCSVTGATNEKLFFGSGTQLSVL.

CDR3 nucleotide sequence: TGTGCCACCTCTCCGACCGCGGGGATTTATAGCAATCAGCCCCAGCATTTT. It specifies CATSPTAGIYSNQPQHF. The chain joins TRBV7-2 to TRBJ1-5; D is undetermined. CDR1 is SGHTA and CDR2 is FQGNSA in the germline V gene. This CDR3 spans 17 amino acids. V gave up 10 bases and J gave up 0 bases, with 22 bases separating them. The whole variable domain, remainder taken from reference TRBV7-2 and TRBJ1-5, is GAGVSQSPSNKVTEKGKDVELRCDPISGHTALYWYRQSLGQGLEFLIYFQGNSAPDKSGLPSDRFSAERTGGSVSTLTIQRTQQEDSAVYLCATSPTAGIYSNQPQHFGDGTRLSIL.

The rearrangement uses TRBV2 and TRBJ2-3; 12 bases line up with TRBD2. Germline CDR1 and CDR2: SNHLY and FYNNEI. The V segment lost 3 bases and the J segment 5 bases; nucleotides outside the gene matches: 9. The CDR3 has 17 amino acids. The CDR3 sequence is CASSDGASGGVGDTQYF. The CDR3 bases are TGTGCCAGCAGTGACGGGGCTAGCGGGGGGGTTGGAGATACGCAGTATTTT.

This chain uses TRBV12-3 or TRBV12-4 with TRBJ1-1; D ambiguous. CDR3 length: 14 residues. V was trimmed by 6 bases and J by 1 base, leaving 12 bases between them. CDR3 sequence: CASSRRTENTEAFF. The CDR3 bases are TGTGCCAGCAGCCGACGGACGGAGAACACTGAAGCTTTCTTT.

This chain joins TRBV9 and TRBJ2-7; D ambiguous. Trimming took off 1 base at V and 7 bases at J, with 18 bases between the two ends. Germline lookup yields CDR1 SGDLS and CDR2 YYNGEE. The CDR3 spans 15 residues. CDR3 residues: CASSVFLGHENEQYF. Written as DNA, the CDR3 is TGTGCCAGCAGCGTATTTCTCGGCCATGAAAATGAGCAGTACTTC.

V and J are TRBV20-1 and TRBJ2-7; 9 nucleotides agree with TRBD2. The CDR3 has 13 amino acids. CDR1 DFQATT and CDR2 SNEGSKA come from the germline V gene (reference sequence). As DNA, the CDR3 is TGCAGGCCCGGACTAGCGCCTTCCTACGAGCAGTACTTC. Its translation: CRPGLAPSYEQYF.

The chain combines TRBV2 with TRBJ1-5, with D perhaps matching TRBD1 (5 bases). Germline CDR1 reads SNHLY; CDR2 reads FYNNEI. The length of the CDR3 is 15 residues. V was clipped by 5 bases and J by 4 bases, with 15 bases between them. CDR3 bases: TGTGCCAGCAGTCCCCAGGGTCGGGAAAATCAGCCCCAGCATTTT. Encoded protein: CASSPQGRENQPQHF. Looking up the rest from reference TRBV2 and TRBJ1-5 gives the full variable domain: EPEVTQTPSHQVTQMGQEVILRCVPISNHLYFYWYRQILGQKVEFLVSFYNNEISEKSEIFDDQFSVERPDGSNFTLKIRSTKLEDSAMYFCASSPQGRENQPQHFGDGTRLSIL.

V and J are TRBV5-1 and TRBJ2-4; 12 nucleotides match TRBD1. The J call may be faulty, since TRBJ2-7 better matches the DNA end. The CDR3 is 17 residues long. CDR1 SGHRS and CDR2 YFSETQ come from the germline V gene. CDR3 bases: TGCGCCAGCAGCTTAGGGACAGGGGGCGTCTTAACCTACGAGCAGTACTTC. This translates into CASSLGTGGVLTYEQYF.

This clonotype is a singleton in its sample. This chain uses TRBV28 with TRBJ2-7; 8 bases are a match to TRBD1. The DNA end is more similar to TRBJ2-5, so the J call may be wrong. Per germline, CDR1 MDHEN and CDR2 SYDVKM. The CDR3 contains 16 residues. The CDR3: CASSDWDRSKGETQYF. CDR3 in DNA: TGTGCCAGCAGTGATTGGGACAGGTCAAAAGGGGAGACCCAGTACTTC.

The gene calls are TRBV6-5 and TRBJ1-2; D may be TRBD1 (6 bases). Germline loops: CDR1 MNHEY, CDR2 SVGAGI. The V end was cut by 7 bases, the J end by 1 base, with 10 bases between. This CDR3 has 13 residues. CDR3 bases: TGTGCCAGCAATCCGGGACATAACTATGGCTACACCTTC. This encodes CASNPGHNYGYTF.

In its sample, this clonotype was seen once. The V call is TRBV7-2, the J call TRBJ2-5; D is unclear. Trimming shortened V by 3 bases and J by 5 bases, and 19 bases separated the two germline ends. Per the germline V gene, CDR1 is SGHTA and CDR2 is FQGNSA. The CDR3 is 16 residues long. Here the CDR3 reads CASSFSRAPGYETQYF. DNA for the CDR3: TGTGCCAGCAGCTTCTCTCGGGCCCCGGGTTATGAGACCCAGTACTTC.

The chain uses TRBV12-3 or TRBV12-4 and TRBJ2-5; a possible D gene is TRBD1 (6 bases). The J call may be wrong; the DNA end is better matched by TRBJ2-7. The CDR3 loop spans 14 amino acids. CDR3 coding DNA: TGTGCCAGCAGTTTAGCCGGGACACTCCACGAGCAGTACTTC. This gives the protein CASSLAGTLHEQYF.

This clonotype has more than one count but fewer than ten. The J gene is TRBJ2-3, the V gene TRBV20-1, with D perhaps TRBD1 or TRBD2 (6 bases each). This CDR3 has 14 amino acids. Germline V CDR1 and CDR2: DFQATT, SNEGSKA (reference sequence). Trimming pared 5 bases from V and 0 bases from J, leaving 12 bases between. The CDR3 DNA sequence: TGCAGTGCTCCACCGGGGGCTAGCACAGATACGCAGTATTTT. Its protein is CSAPPGASTDTQYF.

The chain uses TRBV20-1 and TRBJ2-7; TRBD2 matches at 11 bases. The V and J ends lost 4 bases and 1 base, in that order; junction bases with no gene match: 3. Germline V gives CDR1 DFQATT, CDR2 SNEGSKA (reference sequence). This CDR3 has 14 amino acids. The CDR3 loop is CSAILAGESYEQYF. DNA for the CDR3: TGCAGTGCTATACTAGCGGGGGAATCCTACGAGCAGTACTTC.

V gene TRBV9 combines with J gene TRBJ2-7, with D possibly being TRBD2 (6 bases). The germline V gene encodes CDR1 SGDLS and CDR2 YYNGEE. Trimming pared 4 bases from V and 3 bases from J, leaving 14 bases between. This CDR3 is built from 14 residues. The DNA for the CDR3 is TGTGCCAGCAGCCCCTCTTATAGCGGCTACGAGCAGTACTTC. It is translated as CASSPSYSGYEQYF.

This chain links TRBV2 with TRBJ2-5, with D perhaps TRBD1 (6 bases). Trimming took 5 bases from V and 11 from J, leaving 24 bases between them. The CDR3 runs 15 residues. The germline CDR1 and CDR2 sequences are SNHLY and FYNNEI. CDR3: CASSKTGGPYNEQYF. In DNA, the CDR3 is TGTGCCAGCAGTAAGACAGGTGGGCCCTACAATGAGCAGTACTTC.

This clonotype was recorded a few times. The V gene is TRBV7-3, the J gene TRBJ1-4; no firm D call. The germline V gene encodes CDR1 SGHTA and CDR2 FQGTGA. Between the trimmed V and J ends, which lost 0 bases and 1 base, there was a span of 9 bases. CDR3 size: 16 residues. The CDR3: CASSLTPGVTNEKLFF. The DNA of the CDR3 is TGTGCCAGCAGCTTAACTCCCGGGGTAACTAATGAAAAACTGTTTTTT.

The genes are TRBV6-1 and TRBJ1-5; possibly TRBD1 for D (6 bases). This CDR3 is 15 amino acids long. From germline, CDR1 is MNHNS and CDR2 SASEGT. Trimming cost V 7 bases and J 1 base, with 14 bases left between them. Written as DNA, the CDR3 is TGTGCCAGCAAAACAGGGTTATACAGCAATCAGCCCCAGCATTTT. This sequence encodes CASKTGLYSNQPQHF.